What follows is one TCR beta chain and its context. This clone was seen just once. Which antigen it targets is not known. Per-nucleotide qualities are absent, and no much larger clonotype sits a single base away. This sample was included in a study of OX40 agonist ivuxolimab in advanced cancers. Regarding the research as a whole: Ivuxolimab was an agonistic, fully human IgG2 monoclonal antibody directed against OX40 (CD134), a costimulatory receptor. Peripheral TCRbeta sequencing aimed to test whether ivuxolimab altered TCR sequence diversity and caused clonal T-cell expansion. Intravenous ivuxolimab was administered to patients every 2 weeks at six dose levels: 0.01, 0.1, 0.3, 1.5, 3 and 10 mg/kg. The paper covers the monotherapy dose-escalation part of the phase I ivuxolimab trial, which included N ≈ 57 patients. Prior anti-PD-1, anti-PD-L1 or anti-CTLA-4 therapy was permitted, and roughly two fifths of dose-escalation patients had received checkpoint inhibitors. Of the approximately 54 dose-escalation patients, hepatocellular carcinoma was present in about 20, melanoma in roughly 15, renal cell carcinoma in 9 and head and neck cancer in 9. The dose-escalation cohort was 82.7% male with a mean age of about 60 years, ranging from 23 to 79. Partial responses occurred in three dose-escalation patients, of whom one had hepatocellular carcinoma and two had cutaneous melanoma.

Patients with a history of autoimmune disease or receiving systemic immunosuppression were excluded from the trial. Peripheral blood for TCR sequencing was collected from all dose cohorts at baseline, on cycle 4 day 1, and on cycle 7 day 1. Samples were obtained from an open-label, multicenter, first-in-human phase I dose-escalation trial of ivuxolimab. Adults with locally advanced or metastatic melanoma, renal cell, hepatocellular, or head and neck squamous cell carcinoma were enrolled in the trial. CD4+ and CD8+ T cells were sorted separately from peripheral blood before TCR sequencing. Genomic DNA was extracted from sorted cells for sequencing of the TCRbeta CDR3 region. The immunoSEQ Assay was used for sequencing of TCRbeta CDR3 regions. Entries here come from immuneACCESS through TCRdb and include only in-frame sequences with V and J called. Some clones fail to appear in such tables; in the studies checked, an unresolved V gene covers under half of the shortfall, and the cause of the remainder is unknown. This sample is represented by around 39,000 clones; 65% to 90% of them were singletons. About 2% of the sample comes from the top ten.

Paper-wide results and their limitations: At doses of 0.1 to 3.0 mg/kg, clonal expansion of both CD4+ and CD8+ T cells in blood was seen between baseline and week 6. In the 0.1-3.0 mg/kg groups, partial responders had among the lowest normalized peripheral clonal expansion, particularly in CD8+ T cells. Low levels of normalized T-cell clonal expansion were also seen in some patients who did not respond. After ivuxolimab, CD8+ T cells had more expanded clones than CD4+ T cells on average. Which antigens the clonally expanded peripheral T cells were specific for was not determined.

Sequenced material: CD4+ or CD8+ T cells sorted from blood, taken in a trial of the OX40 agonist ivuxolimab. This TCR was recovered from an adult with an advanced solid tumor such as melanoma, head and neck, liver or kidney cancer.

In nucleotides, the sequence is TGTGCCAGCAGTTCCGACTCAGGGTTTGAGCAGTTCTTC. Its protein reads: CASSSDSGFEQFF. The receptor chain draws on TRBV5-4 and TRBJ2-1; TRBD1 might be the D gene, on 5 matching bases. The V end loses 5 bases and the J end loses 9 bases, and a stretch of 15 bases separates them. Including the terminal cysteine and phenylalanine, the CDR3 comprises 13 residues. CDR3 DNA only is kept here, 39 bases in frame from base 1. Reading the germline V gene (reference sequence) gives CDR1 SGHNT and CDR2 YYREEE. The full variable domain, completed from the reference TRBV5-4 and TRBJ2-1 proteins outside the CDR3, reads ETGVTQSPTHLIKTRGQQVTLRCSSQSGHNTVSWYQQALGQGPQFIFQYYREEENGRGNFPPRFSGLQFPNYSSELNVNALELDDSALYLCASSSDSGFEQFFGPGTRLTVL.